Presented here are 30 T cell receptor beta chains from one specimen sequenced in a study of CD8 T cells in Susac syndrome. Roughly 0.45 to 1 ug RNA was reverse transcribed with random hexamers. TCRdb processed the immunoSEQ multiplex PCR reads anew with MiXCR; each CDR3 protein has one entry. The sample lists 69,000 or so distinct CDR3 sequences, approximately 95% occurring once. The sample comprised CD8+ T cells from PBMCs. These receptors came from a human donor in good health.

This clonotype was seen only once. The chain joins TRBV4-3 to TRBJ1-5; D might be TRBD1 (6 bases). The length of the CDR3 is 19 residues. V shed 0 bases and J shed 0 bases, with 18 bases lying between them. Germline CDR1 reads LGHNA; CDR2 reads YSLEER. The CDR3 loop is CASSQDWGIGGNSNQPQHF. The CDR3 nucleotides read TGCGCCAGCAGCCAAGATTGGGGGATAGGGGGGAATAGCAATCAGCCCCAGCATTTT.

The chain carries TRBV14 and TRBJ1-6; D is possibly TRBD1 (6 bases). The CDR3 has 14 residues. V shed 0 bases and J shed 16 bases, with 16 bases lying between them. CDR1 and CDR2 from the germline V gene are SGHDN and FVKESK. The CDR3, as DNA: TGTGCCAGCAGCCAAGACCTAGGGGCAGGGGAACTCCACTTT. Protein sequence: CASSQDLGAGELHF.

This chain links TRBV28 with TRBJ2-3; 9 positions agree with TRBD2. The germline V gene encodes CDR1 MDHEN and CDR2 SYDVKM. The J segment lost 2 bases and the V segment lost 3 bases, leaving 3 bases of the junction unmatched. This CDR3 is 15 amino acids long. The CDR3 is CASSLGGGVTDTQYF. The DNA for the CDR3 is TGTGCCAGCAGTTTGGGCGGGGGGGTCACAGATACGCAGTATTTT.

V gene TRBV7-3 combines with J gene TRBJ2-2; 10 nucleotides align to TRBD2. The ends lost 1 base at V and 0 bases at J; junction bases unmatched: 2. CDR1 and CDR2 (germline): SGHTA, FQGTGA. This CDR3 is 17 amino acids long. For the CDR3, the DNA is TGTGCCAGCAGCTTAAGACTAGCGGGTGCGAACACCGGGGAGCTGTTTTTT. The encoded protein is CASSLRLAGANTGELFF.

The gene calls are TRBV7-9 and TRBJ1-1; TRBD1 aligns across 8 bases. Per germline, CDR1 SEHNR and CDR2 FQNEAQ (reference sequence). The CDR3 is made up of 12 amino acids. With 6 bases clipped from V and 4 bases from J, the junction kept 1 base outside the gene matches. The chain's CDR3 is CASRDRVTEAFF. CDR3 nucleotide sequence: TGTGCCAGCAGGGACAGGGTCACTGAAGCTTTCTTT.

This chain joins TRBV27 and TRBJ2-1; 10 positions match TRBD1. CDR1 and CDR2 (germline): MNHEY, SMNVEV (reference sequence). Trimming cost V 5 bases and J 3 bases; bases outside gene matches: 4. This CDR3 is 15 amino acids long. The CDR3 here is CASSEGTGVYNEQFF. The CDR3, as DNA: TGTGCCAGCAGTGAGGGGACAGGGGTCTACAATGAGCAGTTCTTC.

The chain is built from TRBV28 and TRBJ1-1, with D tentatively TRBD1 (5 bases). The ends were cut back, 6 bases at V and 7 bases at J, with 9 bases in the middle. The CDR3 runs 11 residues. CDR1 is MDHEN, CDR2 SYDVKM, per germline. The CDR3 region is CASSLGGEAFF. The CDR3 DNA reads as TGTGCCAGCAGCTTGGGGGGTGAAGCTTTCTTT.

This chain uses TRBV5-5 with TRBJ2-1; TRBD2 matches at 12 bases. Germline trimming cut 5 bases from V and 1 base from J; bases unmatched to any gene: 7. The CDR3 totals 17 residues. CDR1 is SGHKS, CDR2 YYEKEE, per germline (reference sequence). This chain's CDR3 is CASRPGGLAGSYNEQFF. DNA of the CDR3: TGTGCCAGCAGACCGGGCGGACTAGCGGGGTCCTACAATGAGCAGTTCTTC. The whole variable domain, filled in from reference TRBV5-5 and TRBJ2-1, reads DAGVTQSPTHLIKTRGQQVTLRCSPISGHKSVSWYQQVLGQGPQFIFQYYEKEERGRGNFPDRFSARQFPNYSSELNVNALLLGDSALYLCASRPGGLAGSYNEQFFGPGTRLTVL.

This chain joins TRBV12-3 or TRBV12-4 and TRBJ2-2; tentative D call: TRBD2 (6 bases). Trimming pared 7 bases from V and 5 bases from J, leaving 14 bases between. This CDR3 has 14 residues. CDR3 region: CASTGGYKTGELFF. CDR3 bases: TGTGCCAGCACCGGGGGTTACAAAACCGGGGAGCTGTTTTTT.

The chain is built from TRBV5-4 and TRBJ2-3; tentative D call: TRBD1 (6 bases). The CDR3 sequence is 15 residues long. Germline V gene sequence: CDR1 SGHNT, CDR2 YYREEE (reference sequence). Trimming stripped 0 bases from V and 2 bases from J, with 10 bases between. The CDR3 sequence is CASSLGAGDTDTQYF. The CDR3 nucleotides are TGTGCCAGCAGCTTGGGGGCAGGGGACACAGATACGCAGTATTTT.

The J gene is TRBJ2-7, the V gene TRBV4-1; 9 bases line up with TRBD1. This CDR3 has 14 residues. CDR1 is MGHRA, CDR2 YSYEKL, per germline. V dropped 3 bases and J dropped 2; count of bases not matched to a gene: 2. CDR3 sequence (DNA): TGCGCCAGCAGCCAGGACAGGGGCACCTACGAGCAGTACGTC. Amino acid sequence: CASSQDRGTYEQYV.

The chain joins TRBV27 to TRBJ2-1; 10 positions match TRBD2. Germline assignment: CDR1 MNHEY and CDR2 SMNVEV (reference sequence). V was pared by 6 bases and J by 6 bases, with 11 bases of the junction left unmatched. The CDR3 runs to 16 residues. For the CDR3, the DNA is TGTGCCAGCAGACCCCTAGAGCGGGGGGGATCCAATGAGCAGTTCTTC. Its translation: CASRPLERGGSNEQFF.

V usage is TRBV28 and J usage is TRBJ2-5; 9 bases agree with TRBD1. V dropped 5 bases and J dropped 1; count of bases not matched to a gene: 5. The germline V gene encodes CDR1 MDHEN and CDR2 SYDVKM. The CDR3 is 15 residues long. CDR3 in amino acids: CASSPDRGVQETQYF. The CDR3 nucleotides are TGTGCCAGCAGTCCGGACAGGGGAGTCCAAGAGACCCAGTACTTC.

V is TRBV28 and J is TRBJ2-3; the match to TRBD1 covers 9 bases. CDR1 is MDHEN and CDR2 is SYDVKM in the germline V gene. Trimming took 6 bases from V and 5 from J; bases not matched to a gene: 6. The CDR3 consists of 14 residues. CDR3 DNA: TGTGCCAGCAGCCTTGACAGGGGGGGAGATACGCAGTATTTT. It is translated as CASSLDRGGDTQYF.

The J gene is TRBJ2-7, the V gene TRBV3-1, with 9 nucleotides matching TRBD2. The V gene's germline CDR1 is LGHDT and CDR2 YNNKEL (reference sequence). This CDR3 is built from 14 residues. V was clipped by 4 bases and J by 6 bases; unmatched bases: 7. The CDR3 sequence is CASSRIGLASEQYF. The CDR3 DNA is TGTGCCAGCAGCCGCATAGGACTAGCGAGCGAGCAGTACTTC.

The chain uses TRBV7-9 and TRBJ2-2; no clear D. The CDR3 is made up of 13 amino acids. V dropped 4 bases and J dropped 5 bases, with 8 bases sitting between them. Germline assignment: CDR1 SEHNR and CDR2 FQNEAQ (reference sequence). The CDR3 loop is CASSSTETGELFF. For the CDR3, the DNA is TGTGCCAGCAGCTCCACGGAGACCGGGGAGCTGTTTTTT.

The rearrangement joins TRBV6-2 or TRBV6-3 to TRBJ2-7; 11 bases map to TRBD2. With V trimmed by 0 bases and J by 6 bases, 7 bases remained unmatched. The length of the CDR3 is 16 residues. Germline lookup yields CDR1 MNHEY and CDR2 SVGEGT. The CDR3: CASSYSTALAGGEQYV. CDR3 bases: TGTGCCAGCAGTTACTCGACTGCCCTAGCGGGAGGCGAGCAGTACGTC.

The rearrangement links TRBV29-1 to TRBJ2-2, with 10 bases identical to TRBD2. There are 15 residues in the CDR3. Germline lookup yields CDR1 SQVTM and CDR2 ANQGSEA. The ends lost 4 bases at V and 6 bases at J; junction bases unmatched: 8. The DNA of the CDR3 is TGCAGCGTTGGCCAGCGGGGGGGTTTCTCCGGGGAGCTGTTTTTT. It yields the protein CSVGQRGGFSGELFF.

This clonotype was seen once. The chain carries TRBV7-9 and TRBJ2-1; D not resolved. This CDR3 is 14 amino acids long. From germline, CDR1 is SEHNR and CDR2 FQNEAQ (reference sequence). V lost 6 bases and J 3 bases, leaving 12 bases between the germline ends. The CDR3 DNA sequence: TGTGCCAGCAGTTCCGACTTGAACTACAATGAGCAGTTCTTC. Protein: CASSSDLNYNEQFF.

This clonotype has only a few counts. This chain uses TRBV7-8 with TRBJ2-1; TRBD1 aligns across 7 bases. V dropped 3 bases and J dropped 2; count of bases not matched to a gene: 1. This CDR3 is 14 amino acids long. Germline lookup yields CDR1 SGHVS and CDR2 FQNEAQ. In DNA form, the CDR3 reads TGTGCCAGCAGCTTCACAGGGGCCTACAATGAGCAGTTCTTC. It specifies CASSFTGAYNEQFF.

CDR3 DNA: TGTGCCAGCAGCCAACCAGACAGGGGTGGGAACACTGAAGCTTTCTTT. This gives the protein CASSQPDRGGNTEAFF. This chain links TRBV4-2 with TRBJ1-1; TRBD1 matches at 8 bases. Germline CDR1 LGHNA, CDR2 YNFKEQ. V was pared by 2 bases and J by 1 base, with 6 bases of the junction left unmatched. The CDR3 covers 16 residues.

The genes are TRBV30 and TRBJ1-1; D unclear. Germline CDR1 GTSNPN, CDR2 SVGIG (reference sequence). The V and J ends lost 0 bases and 6 bases respectively, with 11 bases between them. CDR3 length equals 13 residues. The CDR3 region has the DNA TGTGCCTGGAGTGTACGTTCTATCCCTGAAGCTTTCTTT. Translation gives CAWSVRSIPEAFF.

This sequence joins TRBV7-2 and TRBJ1-1; TRBD1 might be the D (5 bases). This CDR3 region has 16 residues. The V end was cut by 8 bases, the J end by 0 bases, with 19 bases between. Germline CDR1 is SGHTA and CDR2 is FQGNSA. The CDR3 sequence: CASEFWDGGMNTEAFF. CDR3 nucleotide sequence: TGTGCCAGCGAATTCTGGGACGGAGGAATGAACACTGAAGCTTTCTTT. The complete variable domain, with remaining parts taken from reference TRBV7-2 and TRBJ1-1, reads GAGVSQSPSNKVTEKGKDVELRCDPISGHTALYWYRQSLGQGLEFLIYFQGNSAPDKSGLPSDRFSAERTGGSVSTLTIQRTQQEDSAVYLCASEFWDGGMNTEAFFGQGTRLTVV.

The chain combines TRBV7-9 with TRBJ1-2; 7 bases fit TRBD1. Per the germline V gene, CDR1 is SEHNR and CDR2 is FQNEAQ (reference sequence). The V and J ends lost 4 bases and 3 bases, in that order; junction bases with no gene match: 5. The CDR3 is 14 residues long. In DNA form, the CDR3 reads TGTGCCAGCAGCTCACTAGACAGGGACTATGGCTACACCTTC. Translated, it gives CASSSLDRDYGYTF. Together with reference TRBV7-9 and TRBJ1-2, the CDR3 gives the full variable domain: DTGVSQNPRHKITKRGQNVTFRCDPISEHNRLYWYRQTLGQGPEFLTYFQNEAQLEKSRLLSDRFSAERPKGSFSTLEIQRTEQGDSAMYLCASSSLDRDYGYTFGSGTRLTVV.

This clonotype appeared once. The chain couples TRBV6-5 to TRBJ1-1; unclear D gene. CDR1 is MNHEY, CDR2 SVGAGI, per germline. The ends were cut back, 6 bases at V and 0 bases at J, with 5 bases in the middle. This CDR3 has 12 amino acids. The CDR3 DNA reads TGTGCCAGCAGCGAGTTGAACACTGAAGCTTTCTTT. Translation: CASSELNTEAFF.

The chain employs TRBV13 and TRBJ1-4; the D gene is possibly TRBD1 (6 bases). In germline, CDR1 is PRHDT, CDR2 FYEKMQ (reference sequence). The CDR3 consists of 15 residues. The V end lost 2 bases, the J end lost 7 bases, and 14 bases lay between the germline ends. The CDR3 reads CASSLIGQPLEKLFF. Written as DNA, the CDR3 is TGTGCCAGCAGCTTAATCGGACAGCCTCTTGAAAAACTGTTTTTT.

This clonotype was observed a single time. The genes are TRBV7-9 and TRBJ1-1; no definite D call. This CDR3 comprises 11 residues. The germline V and J ends were trimmed by 2 bases and 8 bases, with 6 bases remaining between them. Germline lookup yields CDR1 SEHNR and CDR2 FQNEAQ (reference sequence). The CDR3 reads CASSLFDEAFF. Here the CDR3 DNA reads TGTGCCAGCAGCTTATTTGACGAAGCTTTCTTT.

CDR3 region: CASSPNRVEQYF. The DNA of the CDR3 is TGTGCCAGTAGTCCAAACAGGGTCGAGCAGTACTTC. The chain is built from TRBV19 and TRBJ2-7, with TRBD1 as a possible D gene (6 bases). Per the germline V gene, CDR1 is LNHDA and CDR2 is SQIVND (reference sequence). The CDR3 covers 12 residues. V lost 5 bases and J lost 6, with 11 bases in between. The full variable domain, completed using reference TRBV19 and TRBJ2-7, is DGGITQSPKYLFRKEGQNVTLSCEQNLNHDAMYWYRQDPGQGLRLIYYSQIVNDFQKGDIAEGYSVSREKKESFPLTVTSAQKNPTAFYLCASSPNRVEQYFGPGTRLTVT.

The rearrangement links TRBV7-9 to TRBJ2-1; D is undetermined. The germline V gene encodes CDR1 SEHNR and CDR2 FQNEAQ (reference sequence). The ends were cut back, 4 bases at V and 10 bases at J, with 8 bases in the middle. CDR3 length: 11 residues. The DNA of the CDR3 is TGTGCCAGCAGCTCCCTGGGGGAGCAGTTCTTC. It specifies CASSSLGEQFF. The complete variable domain, with remaining parts taken from reference TRBV7-9 and TRBJ2-1, reads DTGVSQNPRHKITKRGQNVTFRCDPISEHNRLYWYRQTLGQGPEFLTYFQNEAQLEKSRLLSDRFSAERPKGSFSTLEIQRTEQGDSAMYLCASSSLGEQFFGPGTRLTVL.

This chain uses TRBV6-2 or TRBV6-3 with TRBJ1-5, with 7 bases identical to TRBD1. Trimming removed 5 bases from V and 2 bases from J; junction bases left unmatched: 6. The CDR3 length is 15 residues. Germline assignment: CDR1 MNHEY and CDR2 SVGEGT. This CDR3 is CASSTDRLGNQPQHF. The CDR3 region has the DNA TGTGCCAGCAGTACGGACAGGCTAGGCAATCAGCCCCAGCATTTT.